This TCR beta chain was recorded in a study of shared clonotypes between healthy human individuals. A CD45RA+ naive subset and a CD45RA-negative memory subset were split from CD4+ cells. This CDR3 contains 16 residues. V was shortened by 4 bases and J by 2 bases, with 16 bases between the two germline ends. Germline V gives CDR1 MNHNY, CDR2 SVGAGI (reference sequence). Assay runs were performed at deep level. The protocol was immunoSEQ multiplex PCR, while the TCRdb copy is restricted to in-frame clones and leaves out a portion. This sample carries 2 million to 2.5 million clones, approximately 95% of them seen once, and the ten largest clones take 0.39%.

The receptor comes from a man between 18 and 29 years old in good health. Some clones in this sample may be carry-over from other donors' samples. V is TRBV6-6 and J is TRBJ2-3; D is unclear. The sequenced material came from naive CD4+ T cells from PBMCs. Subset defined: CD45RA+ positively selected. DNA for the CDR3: TGTGCCAGCAGTTCACAACGTCGGCAGAACACAGATACGCAGTATTTT. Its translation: CASSSQRRQNTDTQYF.